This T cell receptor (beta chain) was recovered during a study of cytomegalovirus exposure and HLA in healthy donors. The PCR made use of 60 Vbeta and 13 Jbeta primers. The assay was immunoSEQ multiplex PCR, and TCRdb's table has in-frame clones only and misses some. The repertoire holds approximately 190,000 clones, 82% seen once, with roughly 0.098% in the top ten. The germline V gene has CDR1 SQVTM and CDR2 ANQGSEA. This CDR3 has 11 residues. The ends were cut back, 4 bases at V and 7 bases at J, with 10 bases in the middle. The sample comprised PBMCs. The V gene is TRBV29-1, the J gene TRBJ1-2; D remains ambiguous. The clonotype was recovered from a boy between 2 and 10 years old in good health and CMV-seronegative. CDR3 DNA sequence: TGCAGCGTTGGCCCGGAGGTTGGCTACACCTTC. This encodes CSVGPEVGYTF.